Below are 8 T cell receptor beta chains sequenced from a single sample in a study of CD8+CD57+ T cells in acquired aplastic anemia. Sequencing was done on patients that had shown CD8+CD57+ cell expansion by flow cytometry. Researchers used genomic DNA as the template to profile TCR beta VDJ and CDR3. TCRdb reanalysed the reads using MiXCR and keeps one entry per CDR3 protein. This sample has about 150,000 distinct CDR3 sequences, with approximately 52% found just once. Sequenced input: sorted CD4+, CD8+, or CD8+CD57+ T cells (not recorded which) from PBMCs. All receptors come from a human donor with aplastic anemia.

The chain carries TRBV7-6 and TRBJ2-2; TRBD1 aligns across 7 bases. The CDR3 is 15 residues long. Germline loops: CDR1 SGHVS, CDR2 FNYEAQ. V gave up 4 bases and J gave up 6 bases; unmatched junction bases: 8. The CDR3 region is CASSSDREGAGELFF. In nucleotides, the CDR3 is TGTGCCAGCAGCTCTGACAGGGAAGGGGCCGGGGAGCTGTTTTTT. Combining the CDR3 with reference TRBV7-6 and TRBJ2-2 gives the whole variable domain GAGVSQSPRYKVTKRGQDVALRCDPISGHVSLYWYRQALGQGPEFLTYFNYEAQQDKSGLPNDRFSAERPEGSISTLTIQRTEQRDSAMYRCASSSDREGAGELFFGEGSRLTVL.

The chain carries TRBV2 and TRBJ1-5; perhaps TRBD1 as D (5 bases). V lost 6 bases and J 6 bases, leaving 12 bases between the germline ends. Germline loops: CDR1 SNHLY, CDR2 FYNNEI. The CDR3 is made up of 13 amino acids. The CDR3 bases are TGTGCCAGCAGACAGGAGACGGGTCAGCCCCAGCATTTT. It specifies CASRQETGQPQHF. Full variable domain (missing parts from reference TRBV2 and TRBJ1-5): EPEVTQTPSHQVTQMGQEVILRCVPISNHLYFYWYRQILGQKVEFLVSFYNNEISEKSEIFDDQFSVERPDGSNFTLKIRSTKLEDSAMYFCASRQETGQPQHFGDGTRLSIL.

This clonotype was recorded a few times. J is TRBJ2-7 and V is TRBV7-2; weak D call: TRBD1 (5 bases). Trimming shortened V by 5 bases and J by 2 bases, and 16 bases separated the two germline ends. The germline gives CDR1 SGHTA, CDR2 FQGNSA. The CDR3 totals 15 residues. In DNA, the CDR3 is TGTGCCAGCAGCCTTCCGGAAGGGGTAGCCTACGAGCAGTACTTC. Its protein is CASSLPEGVAYEQYF.

The rearrangement joins TRBV9 to TRBJ2-7; D is possibly TRBD1 (6 bases). Trimming cost V 3 bases and J 5 bases, with 15 bases left between them. The CDR3 runs to 14 residues. Germline V gene data show CDR1 as SGDLS and CDR2 as YYNGEE. CDR3 protein: CASSAEQGTHEQYF. In DNA, the CDR3 is TGTGCCAGCAGCGCCGAACAGGGTACCCACGAGCAGTACTTC.

As for this clonotype: Since a much larger clone is just one base distant, this may be a read error. The V call is TRBV9, the J call TRBJ1-1, with TRBD1 as a possible D gene (5 bases). This CDR3 comprises 13 residues. Per the germline V gene, CDR1 is SGDLS and CDR2 is YYNGEE. The CDR3 is CASSAYRSTEASF. The CDR3 DNA reads TGTGCCAGCAGCGCCTACAGGTCCACTGAAGCTTCCTTT.

The chain couples TRBV10-3 to TRBJ2-7; 9 bases line up with TRBD1. Trimming removed 3 bases from V and 7 bases from J; junction bases left unmatched: 4. Germline values: CDR1 ENHRY, CDR2 SYGVKD. CDR3 length equals 13 residues. DNA for the CDR3: TGTGCCATCAGTGAACAGGGGGCGGTTGAGCAGTACTTC. This codes for CAISEQGAVEQYF.

This clonotype came up many times. This rearrangement joins TRBV12-3 or TRBV12-4 to TRBJ2-3; no clear D gene. V was cut by 6 bases and J by 2 bases, with 9 bases left in between. The CDR3 spans 13 residues. CDR3 protein: CASSLLYTDTQYF. CDR3 bases: TGTGCCAGCAGCCTCCTTTACACAGATACGCAGTATTTT.

CDR3 sequence (DNA): TGTGCCAGCAGTGTAATAGTAGCCGAGACCCAGTACTTC. It specifies CASSVIVAETQYF. This chain joins TRBV27 and TRBJ2-5; D ambiguous. From germline, CDR1 is MNHEY and CDR2 SMNVEV (reference sequence). CDR3 length equals 13 residues. V dropped 5 bases and J dropped 5 bases, with 12 bases sitting between them.